A single sample gave rise to the 22 T cell receptor beta chains below, sequenced in a study of type 1 regulatory T cells. TCRdb reprocessed the reads via MiXCR and lists one record per CDR3 protein. This sample has some 89,000 distinct CDR3 sequences, with around a third found just once. The sequencing sample was made of CD4+ T cells, either the whole sample or a sorted fraction (not recorded which). Receptors were obtained from a human donor in good health.

In this sample, this clonotype turned up a few times. The chain links TRBV2 to TRBJ2-7, with 11 bases that match TRBD2. Germline CDR1 reads SNHLY; CDR2 reads FYNNEI. J lost 1 base, V lost 6 bases, and 8 bases had no gene match. This CDR3 comprises 16 residues. CDR3 nucleotide sequence: TGTGCCAGCAGCGTCCTTAGCGGGAGGGCTTCCTACGAGCAGTACTTC. Residues: CASSVLSGRASYEQYF.

The rearrangement joins TRBV4-1 to TRBJ2-5, with TRBD2 matching over 11 bases. Germline loops: CDR1 MGHRA, CDR2 YSYEKL. There are 18 residues in the CDR3. After removal of 0 bases from V and 5 bases from J, the junction contained 11 bases not matched to a gene. CDR3 coding DNA: TGCGCCAGCAGCCAAGATGGGTTCGTACTAGCGGGAGTGGAGACCCAGTACTTC. This codes for CASSQDGFVLAGVETQYF.

This sequence joins TRBV7-2 and TRBJ2-7; D is unresolved. Trimming removed 8 bases at V and 3 bases at J, with 8 bases between. The CDR3 extends over 11 amino acids. Germline V gene data show CDR1 as SGHTA and CDR2 as FQGNSA. The CDR3 spells CASGSRYEQYF. In DNA, the CDR3 is TGTGCCAGCGGCAGTCGCTACGAGCAGTACTTC.

This clonotype came up a few times. The V call is TRBV2, the J call TRBJ2-3; D tentatively reads TRBD1 or TRBD2 (5 bases each). V lost 5 bases and J lost 2, with 11 bases in between. This CDR3 has 14 amino acids. The germline V gene has CDR1 SNHLY and CDR2 FYNNEI. CDR3 in DNA: TGTGCCAGCAGTAGTTCGGGACCCACAGATACGCAGTATTTT. It translates to CASSSSGPTDTQYF.

This chain links TRBV7-9 with TRBJ2-1; D call uncertain. Between the trimmed V and J ends, which lost 5 bases and 5 bases, there was a span of 10 bases. The CDR3 consists of 13 residues. Germline CDR1 is SEHNR and CDR2 is FQNEAQ (reference sequence). The CDR3 protein is CASSPQVDNEQFF. In nucleotides, the CDR3 is TGTGCCAGCAGCCCGCAGGTAGACAATGAGCAGTTCTTC.

The J gene is TRBJ2-1, the V gene TRBV7-9; 7 nucleotides align to TRBD1. Germline CDR1 is SEHNR and CDR2 is FQNEAQ (reference sequence). V dropped 5 bases and J dropped 2; count of bases not matched to a gene: 9. CDR3 length equals 16 residues. The CDR3 is CASSPTQGETYNEQFF. The CDR3 DNA reads as TGTGCCAGCAGCCCTACCCAGGGGGAAACCTACAATGAGCAGTTCTTC.

The chain carries TRBV20-1 and TRBJ1-1, with TRBD1 as a possible D gene (6 bases). V lost 3 bases to trimming and J lost 1 base, with 12 bases between them. The CDR3 is 14 amino acids. Germline loops: CDR1 DFQATT, CDR2 SNEGSKA (reference sequence). The CDR3 DNA is TGCAGTGCTAGCAGGGGTTTCCAGAACACTGAAGCTTTCTTT. This translates into CSASRGFQNTEAFF.

The rearrangement uses TRBV5-1 and TRBJ2-7, with unresolved D. This CDR3 is built from 13 residues. Looked up from germline, CDR1 is SGHRS and CDR2 is YFSETQ. V gave up 0 bases and J gave up 6 bases, with 10 bases separating them. The CDR3 nucleotides are TGCGCCAGCAGCTTGGATCCCCCGGGCGAGCAGTACTTC. Encoded protein: CASSLDPPGEQYF.

This chain links TRBV7-9 with TRBJ2-5; 7 nucleotides line up with TRBD2. The trim removed 5 bases at V and 5 bases at J, leaving 17 bases unmatched. The CDR3 sequence is 17 residues long. Per the germline V gene, CDR1 is SEHNR and CDR2 is FQNEAQ (reference sequence). The CDR3 nucleotides read TGTGCCAGCAGCCTAGGGAGGGGCAGGGCGAAGAAGGAGACCCAGTACTTC. This sequence encodes CASSLGRGRAKKETQYF.

V and J are TRBV20-1 and TRBJ1-5, with 10 bases that match TRBD1. Trimming removed 1 base from V and 5 bases from J; junction bases left unmatched: 2. The germline V gene has CDR1 DFQATT and CDR2 SNEGSKA (reference sequence). This CDR3 region has 14 residues. CDR3 DNA: TGCAGTGCTAGAGGACAGGGGGCAGATCAGCCCCAGCATTTT. This translates into CSARGQGADQPQHF.

The CDR3 DNA sequence: TGTGCCAGTAGGGACAGGGGGAAGGCAGATACGCAGTATTTT. This encodes CASRDRGKADTQYF. The rearrangement joins TRBV19 to TRBJ2-3; TRBD1 matches at 10 bases. V shed 6 bases and J 4 bases; nucleotides not matched to a gene: 4. Germline V lookup: CDR1 LNHDA, CDR2 SQIVND (reference sequence). This CDR3 is built from 14 residues.

The chain employs TRBV15 and TRBJ2-1; D may be TRBD1 or TRBD2 (5 bases each). CDR3 length: 16 residues. V was shortened by 1 base and J by 2 bases, with 12 bases between the two germline ends. CDR1 is LNHNV, CDR2 YYDKDF, per germline (reference sequence). The CDR3 loop reads CATSRGYGTTYNEQFF. Written as DNA, the CDR3 is TGTGCCACCAGCAGAGGATACGGGACGACCTACAATGAGCAGTTCTTC.

A few counts support this clonotype. This chain connects TRBV12-3 or TRBV12-4 to TRBJ2-3; 8 bases are shared with TRBD1. CDR3 size: 16 residues. Losses at the gene ends were 6 bases for V and 6 bases for J; bases not matched to a gene: 14. CDR3 DNA sequence: TGTGCCAGCAGACCGGACAGGGTGGACCTTCTGGATACGCAGTATTTT. It codes for CASRPDRVDLLDTQYF.

This clonotype has only a few counts. The chain uses TRBV27 and TRBJ2-2; 7 nucleotides agree with TRBD2. CDR3 length: 14 residues. The J segment lost 1 base and the V segment lost 4 bases, leaving 0 bases of the junction unmatched. Germline V gene lookup returns CDR1 MNHEY and CDR2 SMNVEV (reference sequence). The CDR3 DNA reads as TGTGCCAGCAGTTCTAGCGGGAACACCGGGGAGCTGTTTTTT. This codes for CASSSSGNTGELFF.

This clonotype came up once. CDR3 nucleotides: TGTGCCAGCATTTCAGAGATGGAGGTTTCGGGGGGCAACACCTTC. As protein: CASISEMEVSGGNTF. This rearrangement joins TRBV2 to TRBJ1-2, with TRBD1 as a possible D gene (6 bases). The CDR3 spans 15 residues. From germline, CDR1 is SNHLY and CDR2 FYNNEI. Trimming removed 7 bases from V and 12 bases from J, with 27 bases in between.

A note on this clonotype: Germline and junction disagree at one end, which may indicate a read error. This chain joins TRBV6-1 and TRBJ1-5, with 7 bases matching TRBD1. The CDR3 contains 17 residues. Germline CDR1 reads MNHNS; CDR2 reads SASEGT. In DNA, the CDR3 is TGTGCCTGCAGTAAACCCATCGGACAGGCCCTCAATCAGCCCCAGCATTTT. It specifies CACSKPIGQALNQPQHF.

The CDR3 nucleotides are TGTGCCAGCAGCCTCGGACAGATCTATGGCTACACCTTC. The encoded protein is CASSLGQIYGYTF. The J gene is TRBJ1-2, the V gene TRBV6-6; perhaps TRBD1 as D (6 bases). The germline CDR1 and CDR2 sequences are MNHNY and SVGAGI (reference sequence). This CDR3 has 13 amino acids. The V end was cut by 6 bases, the J end by 4 bases, with 12 bases between.

The chain employs TRBV20-1 and TRBJ1-5; D gene unclear. From germline, CDR1 is DFQATT and CDR2 SNEGSKA (reference sequence). There are 13 residues in the CDR3. Between the trimmed V and J ends, which lost 5 bases and 2 bases, there was a span of 10 bases. The CDR3 nucleotides read TGCAGTGCTCAAACGGGAGGCAATCAGCCCCAGCATTTT. Translated, it gives CSAQTGGNQPQHF.

This clonotype appeared many times. This chain links TRBV5-1 with TRBJ2-3; D gene unclear. The CDR3 has 12 residues. Germline V lookup: CDR1 SGHRS, CDR2 YFSETQ. V dropped 4 bases and J dropped 0 bases, with 3 bases sitting between them. Here the CDR3 DNA reads TGCGCCAGCAGCGCCAGCACAGATACGCAGTATTTT. As protein: CASSASTDTQYF.

V is TRBV19 and J is TRBJ2-2; no firm D call. Trimming removed 3 bases from V and 3 bases from J, with 14 bases in between. The V gene's germline CDR1 is LNHDA and CDR2 SQIVND (reference sequence). CDR3 length: 16 amino acids. The CDR3 coding sequence is TGTGCCAGTAGTATGTTCCTCGGACGGGACACCGGGGAGCTGTTTTTT. This encodes CASSMFLGRDTGELFF.

This clonotype occurred a few times. The rearrangement uses TRBV3-1 and TRBJ2-1; 11 bases are a match to TRBD2. J gave up 7 bases and V 4 bases, and 6 bases lay outside the gene matches. This CDR3 region has 15 residues. Germline V gene data show CDR1 as LGHDT and CDR2 as YNNKEL (reference sequence). The CDR3 is CASSRTSGSRNEQFF. The DNA for the CDR3 is TGTGCCAGCAGCCGTACTAGCGGGAGCAGAAATGAGCAGTTCTTC.

V gene TRBV7-9 combines with J gene TRBJ2-6; the D gene is possibly TRBD1 (5 bases). The V end was cut by 3 bases, the J end by 3 bases, with 9 bases between. The germline gives CDR1 SEHNR, CDR2 FQNEAQ (reference sequence). The CDR3 sequence is 15 residues long. The DNA of the CDR3 is TGTGCCAGCAGCTTTGGACACGTTGGGGCCAACGTCCTGACTTTC. The encoded protein is CASSFGHVGANVLTF.